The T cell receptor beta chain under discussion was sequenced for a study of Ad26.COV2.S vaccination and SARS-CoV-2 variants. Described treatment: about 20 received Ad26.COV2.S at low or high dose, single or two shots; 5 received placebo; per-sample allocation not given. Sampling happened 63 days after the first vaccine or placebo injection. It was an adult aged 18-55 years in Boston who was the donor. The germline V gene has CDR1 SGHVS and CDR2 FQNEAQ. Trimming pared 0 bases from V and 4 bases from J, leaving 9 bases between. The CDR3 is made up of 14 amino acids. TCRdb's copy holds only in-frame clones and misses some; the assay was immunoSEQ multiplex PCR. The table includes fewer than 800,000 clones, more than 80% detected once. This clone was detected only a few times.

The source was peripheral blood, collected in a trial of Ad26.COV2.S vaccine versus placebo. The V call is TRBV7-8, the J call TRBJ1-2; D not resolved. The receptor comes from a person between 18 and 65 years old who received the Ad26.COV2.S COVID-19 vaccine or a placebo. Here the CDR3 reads CASSLASASYGYTF. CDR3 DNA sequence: TGTGCCAGCAGCTTAGCATCAGCGAGCTATGGCTACACCTTC.